The source of this TCR beta chain is a study of blood T cell repertoires in COVID-19 (dated by TCRdb to the early 2020s). With regard to the full study: Collaborator samples came from the United States, Italy and Spain and covered acute and convalescent phases of COVID-19. Where available, HLA class I and class II types were taken from metadata supplied by the sample provider and were not determined by assay-based typing. Samples were obtained from the ongoing ImmuneRACE study (first 160 participants) and from some 1,300 subjects provided by 6 global collaborators. The repertoires were released in a freely available public database meant as a resource for research on the immune response to SARS-CoV-2. The material from the prospective study consisted of cDNA or gDNA derived from T cells, B-cell-depleted T cells, or PBMCs. Deeply sampled blood TCRbeta repertoires from subjects exposed to, actively infected with, or recovered from COVID-19 were included in the dataset. Sample metadata almost always included a de-identified subject ID, COVID-19 status, age in years and sex. Points the paper makes about the study in general: The quantity of clinical and demographic metadata differed by source and by participant and was supplied without curation.

In its sample, this clone was seen a few times. Its antigen is still unknown. No base qualities exist here, and no much larger clone lies one base off it. One collaborating source in Seattle enrolled patients during active infection and followed them longitudinally through the course of disease. Collaborating institutions collected whole blood in K2EDTA tubes following their own protocols. For TCRbeta analysis, collaborator samples were shipped as frozen whole blood, as isolated PBMCs, or as DNA extracted from either sample type. Measured from the cysteine to the phenylalanine, the CDR3 is 17 residues long. The retained sequence is limited to the CDR3, 51 bases, with the frame set at the first base. The germline V gene yields SGHRS for CDR1 and YFSETQ for CDR2. V has 4 bases trimmed and J has 3 bases trimmed; junction bases matching no gene number 14. TCRbeta CDR3 regions were amplified from genomic DNA by means of the immunoSEQ Assay, a bias-controlled multiplex PCR. As for the original processing: Nucleated cell counts per sample were estimated from amplification of reference gene primers within the assay. Sequence reads were collapsed and filtered to measure the absolute abundance of every unique TCRbeta CDR3 rearrangement. For each sample, productive Simpson clonality was calculated as the square root of Simpson's diversity index over productive rearrangements. TCRdb took this table from immuneACCESS and kept in-frame rearrangements with V and J called. Such tables lack part of the clones; where checked against another copy, unresolved V genes explain under half of the gap, and the rest is unexplained. The DNA was the basis for D and trimming; V, J and clone size are from that table. For this sample there are roughly 290,000 clones; about nine tenths appear just once. The top ten hold approximately 7.5% of the sample.

The sample was peripheral blood. The source is a woman aged 25 to 39 with COVID-19, enrolled during active disease. The chain is encoded by TRBV5-1 joined to TRBJ2-7; the junction holds 9 bases that match TRBD2. The DNA sequence reads TGCGCCAGCAGCCCTGGCGGGATAGCGGGAGTCGTCTACGAGCAGTACTTC. It encodes CASSPGGIAGVVYEQYF.